These 8 T cell receptor beta chains were all obtained from the same sample, sequenced in a study of blood T cells in healthy people across ages. Through a sample-barcoded 5' primer and a J-beta primer mix, a second PCR was run for about 6 to 11 cycles. From the 5' RACE reads, TCRdb called clonotypes with MiXCR, one entry per CDR3 protein. The sample yields about 1,500,000 distinct CDR3 sequences, over 25% seen once. Specimen: blood. These receptors originate from a woman aged 25 to 45 in good health.

This clonotype has only one observation. This could be a read error, since a much larger clone is one nucleotide away. This chain uses TRBV7-3 with TRBJ2-5, with 7 bases lining up with TRBD1. The J call may be incorrect, as the DNA end agrees better with TRBJ2-7. Germline V gives CDR1 SGHTA, CDR2 FQGTGA. The CDR3 sequence is 14 residues long. As DNA, the CDR3 is TGTGCCGGCAGCCCCACGGACAGGACGCACGAGCAGTACTTC. Translated, it gives CAGSPTDRTHEQYF.

This clonotype was observed at least ten times. J is TRBJ2-1 and V is TRBV10-2; no definite D call. The CDR3 sequence is 11 residues long. Per the germline V gene, CDR1 is WSHSY and CDR2 is SAAADI. Trimming removed 5 bases at V and 9 bases at J, with 8 bases between. As DNA, the CDR3 is TGCGCCAGCAGTTTGTTGTTTGAGCAGTTCTTC. Translated, it gives CASSLLFEQFF.

This clonotype was seen at least ten times. V gene TRBV2 combines with J gene TRBJ2-3; D unclear. This CDR3 is 12 amino acids long. The germline V and J ends were trimmed by 3 bases and 6 bases, with 7 bases remaining between them. Germline-derived CDR1 and CDR2 are SNHLY and FYNNEI. CDR3: CASSESGDTQYF. CDR3 sequence (DNA): TGTGCCAGCAGTGAGTCCGGGGATACGCAGTATTTT.

This sequence joins TRBV5-1 and TRBJ1-2; 8 bases are a match to TRBD1. V was pared by 0 bases and J by 3 bases, with 4 bases of the junction left unmatched. The CDR3 is 15 residues long. Germline V gene sequence: CDR1 SGHRS, CDR2 YFSETQ. The CDR3 sequence is CASSLEDRADYGYTF. In DNA form, the CDR3 reads TGCGCCAGCAGCTTGGAGGACAGGGCAGACTATGGCTACACCTTC.

A word on this clonotype: A much larger clone lies a single base off, so this may be a read error. This chain links TRBV29-1 with TRBJ2-7; a weak D match, TRBD2 (5 bases). Germline CDR1 SQVTM, CDR2 ANQGSEA. CDR3 size: 12 residues. The CDR3 coding sequence is TGCAGCATTGAAGGGAGTTCGGAAGAGCAGTACTTC. Protein product: CSIEGSSEEQYF.

This rearrangement joins TRBV10-3 to TRBJ1-2, with 11 bases aligning to TRBD1. The germline V gene encodes CDR1 ENHRY and CDR2 SYGVKD. This CDR3 region has 15 residues. V was clipped by 7 bases and J by 4 bases; unmatched bases: 8. The CDR3 sequence is CAIKLRTGGAYGYTF. CDR3 bases: TGTGCCATCAAATTGAGGACAGGGGGCGCCTATGGCTACACCTTC.

This clonotype was detected many times. This sequence joins TRBV24-1 and TRBJ2-5, with TRBD2 identical over 10 bases. Per the germline V gene, CDR1 is KGHDR and CDR2 is SFDVKD. This CDR3 comprises 15 residues. The V gene end was trimmed by 2 bases and the J gene end by 1 base; junction bases not matched to a gene: 0. DNA for the CDR3: TGTGCCACCAGTGATTGGACTAGCGGCCAAGAGACCCAGTACTTC. Protein: CATSDWTSGQETQYF.

The chain uses TRBV9 and TRBJ2-3; the D gene is possibly TRBD1 (6 bases). The CDR3 has 14 residues. Trimming shortened V by 4 bases and J by 10 bases, and 19 bases separated the two germline ends. Germline V gene data show CDR1 as SGDLS and CDR2 as YYNGEE. This CDR3 reads CASSTNRVEDAQYF. The DNA of the CDR3 is TGTGCCAGCAGCACAAACAGGGTTGAGGATGCGCAGTATTTT.